This T cell receptor beta chain was documented in a study of neurological immune-mediated disorders. One entry per CDR3 protein results from TCRdb running MiXCR on the 5' RACE reads. Altogether 30,000 to 40,000 distinct CDR3 sequences are present, roughly 11% being singletons, with the ten largest covering roughly 4%. The V end lost 3 bases, the J end lost 4 bases, and 11 bases lay between the germline ends. The CDR3 contains 13 residues. The germline V gene encodes CDR1 DFQATT and CDR2 SNEGSKA (reference sequence). Study-wide points: Private repertoires in all groups were suggested, as expanded clones shared no CDR3 amino acid sequences across subjects.

Time point indicated: technical triplicate 1. This clonotype was recorded at least ten times. The antigen remains undetermined. Sequenced sample: PBMCs. This rearrangement joins TRBV20-1 to TRBJ2-3; D perhaps matches TRBD1 (6 bases). This TCR came from a man in his 60s with HTLV-1-associated myelopathy (HAM/TSP). CDR3 DNA: TGCAGTGCTAGTCAGGACAGATCAGATACGCAGTATTTT. Its translation: CSASQDRSDTQYF.